The 27 T cell receptor beta chains reported below all come from one sample, sequenced in a study of PD-1 blockade in classical Hodgkin lymphoma. Profiling relied on immunoSEQ multiplex PCR, and the TCRdb table lists in-frame clones only, not all of them. The data contain around 18,000 clones, roughly three quarters of them singletons. Time point described: cycle 4 day 1 (C4D1), after 6 weeks of nivolumab. Brentuximab vedotin exposure varied among the patients, all of whom had relapsed after autologous stem cell transplantation. The study purified CD4+ T cells from thawed PBMCs using magnetic negative selection. The input for sequencing was CD4+ T cells from blood, taken before the fourth cycle of nivolumab. These receptors came from a human donor with classical Hodgkin lymphoma.

V gene TRBV2 combines with J gene TRBJ2-7; the D is unclear. V was trimmed by 5 bases and J by 2 bases, leaving 7 bases between them. This CDR3 region has 12 residues. Germline V gives CDR1 SNHLY, CDR2 FYNNEI. CDR3 DNA sequence: TGTGCCAGCAGTTCTGACACCTACGAGCAGTACTTC. It translates to CASSSDTYEQYF.

The rearrangement uses TRBV9 and TRBJ2-2; 8 bases match TRBD1. V shed 5 bases and J 6 bases; nucleotides not matched to a gene: 3. The CDR3 sequence is 13 residues long. Germline CDR1 and CDR2: SGDLS and YYNGEE. CDR3 DNA: TGTGCCAGCAGAACAGGGGGATCCGGGGAGCTGTTTTTT. Its translation is CASRTGGSGELFF. The variable domain in full, completed from reference TRBV9 and TRBJ2-2, reads DSGVTQTPKHLITATGQRVTLRCSPRSGDLSVYWYQQSLDQGLQFLIQYYNGEERAKGNILERFSAQQFPDLHSELNLSSLELGDSALYFCASRTGGSGELFFGEGSRLTVL.

The genes are TRBV7-9 and TRBJ2-5; 13 nucleotides align to TRBD2. Near its end, the DNA agrees better with TRBJ2-7, so the J call may be wrong. Germline CDR1 reads SEHNR; CDR2 reads FQNEAQ (reference sequence). The CDR3 has 15 amino acids. The CDR3 sequence is CASSLDGLAGDEQYF. The DNA of the CDR3 is TGTGCCAGCAGCTTAGACGGACTAGCGGGAGACGAGCAGTACTTC.

V gene TRBV7-6 combines with J gene TRBJ1-2; no definite D call. This CDR3 contains 13 residues. The V gene's germline CDR1 is SGHVS and CDR2 FNYEAQ. V gave up 1 base and J gave up 2 bases, with 5 bases separating them. CDR3 sequence: CASSLGRNYGYTF. As DNA, the CDR3 is TGTGCCAGCAGCTTAGGGCGGAACTATGGCTACACCTTC.

This clone is labeled medium-sized (0.01 to 0.1%). The chain employs TRBV7-3 and TRBJ2-5; a weak D match, TRBD2 (6 bases). Trimming cost V 5 bases and J 3 bases, with 13 bases left between them. The CDR3 has 14 residues. The germline V gene encodes CDR1 SGHTA and CDR2 FQGTGA. This chain's CDR3 is CASSPTSGEETQYF. The CDR3, as DNA: TGTGCCAGCAGCCCCACCTCGGGGGAAGAGACCCAGTACTTC.

The chain links TRBV15 to TRBJ2-1, with D maybe TRBD1 (6 bases). V lost 2 bases and J 8 bases, leaving 10 bases between the germline ends. Germline V gene sequence: CDR1 LNHNV, CDR2 YYDKDF (reference sequence). This CDR3 has 13 residues. CDR3 DNA sequence: TGTGCCACCAGCAGACACAGGGTGGATGAGCAGTTCTTC. Amino acid sequence: CATSRHRVDEQFF.

The rearrangement joins TRBV28 to TRBJ1-5; 7 nucleotides align to TRBD1. Germline lookup yields CDR1 MDHEN and CDR2 SYDVKM. V gave up 6 bases and J gave up 4 bases; unmatched junction bases: 9. There are 15 residues in the CDR3. DNA of the CDR3: TGTGCCAGCAGCCATCATCAGGGGGGTAATCAGCCCCAGCATTTT. Translated, it gives CASSHHQGGNQPQHF.

The rearrangement links TRBV5-8 to TRBJ1-4; TRBD1 might be the D (6 bases). CDR3 size: 14 residues. The V end was cut by 3 bases, the J end by 7 bases, with 13 bases between. The V gene's germline CDR1 is SGHTS and CDR2 YDEGEE. DNA for the CDR3: TGTGCCAGCAGCTGGCGGGACACAACTGAAAAACTGTTTTTT. Protein sequence: CASSWRDTTEKLFF. The entire variable domain, with the rest obtained from reference TRBV5-8 and TRBJ1-4, is as follows: EAGVTQSPTHLIKTRGQQATLRCSPISGHTSVYWYQQALGLGLQFLLWYDEGEERNRGNFPPRFSGRQFPNYSSELNVNALELEDSALYLCASSWRDTTEKLFFGSGTQLSVL.

The chain carries TRBV10-3 and TRBJ2-7; D is perhaps TRBD1 or TRBD2 (5 bases each). V lost 4 bases to trimming and J lost 5 bases, with 12 bases between them. Germline CDR1 is ENHRY and CDR2 is SYGVKD. The CDR3 loop spans 13 amino acids. The CDR3 sequence is CAISGSRDDEQYF. For the CDR3, the DNA is TGTGCCATCAGTGGAAGTAGGGACGACGAGCAGTACTTC.

The chain couples TRBV10-3 to TRBJ2-1; D possibly uses TRBD1 or TRBD2 (5 bases each). Trimming took 4 bases from V and 7 from J, leaving 17 bases between them. There are 15 residues in the CDR3. The germline gives CDR1 ENHRY, CDR2 SYGVKD. The DNA of the CDR3 is TGTGCCATCAGTGCAAGGCAGGGTACGGGGAATGAGCAGTTCTTC. Translation: CAISARQGTGNEQFF.

The rearrangement links TRBV6-1 to TRBJ1-1, with 9 positions matching TRBD1. This CDR3 comprises 14 residues. V lost 3 bases and J lost 7; bases outside the gene matches: 6. CDR1 MNHNS and CDR2 SASEGT come from the germline V gene. The CDR3 loop reads CASSDLDRGVEAFF. The CDR3 DNA reads TGTGCCAGCAGTGATCTGGACAGGGGAGTTGAAGCTTTCTTT.

The V gene is TRBV6-6, the J gene TRBJ1-1; TRBD1 matches at 8 bases. This CDR3 has 14 amino acids. V shed 5 bases, J shed 1 base, and the junction held 3 bases outside the gene matches. Germline loops: CDR1 MNHNY, CDR2 SVGAGI (reference sequence). Written as DNA, the CDR3 is TGTGCCAGCAGTCGGACAGGGACGAACACTGAAGCTTTCTTT. Translated, it gives CASSRTGTNTEAFF.

The chain joins TRBV27 to TRBJ1-5; D is perhaps TRBD1 (5 bases). V was shortened by 2 bases and J by 6 bases, with 11 bases between the two germline ends. The V gene's germline CDR1 is MNHEY and CDR2 SMNVEV (reference sequence). The CDR3 runs 14 residues. The CDR3 sequence: CASSLLGGVQPQHF. The CDR3 DNA is TGTGCCAGCAGTTTACTGGGGGGAGTTCAGCCCCAGCATTTT.

The chain links TRBV7-2 to TRBJ1-5, with unresolved D. Trimming stripped 3 bases from V and 5 bases from J, with 8 bases between. This CDR3 is 13 amino acids long. Per germline, CDR1 SGHTA and CDR2 FQGNSA. This CDR3 reads CASSFTGDQPQHF. CDR3 in DNA: TGTGCCAGCAGCTTTACTGGGGATCAGCCCCAGCATTTT.

This clone appeared a few times. The chain recombines TRBV4-3 with TRBJ1-4; D is uncertain. Germline CDR1 is LGHNA and CDR2 is YSLEER. CDR3 size: 15 residues. Trimming took off 4 bases at V and 7 bases at J, with 16 bases between the two ends. The CDR3 region is CASSPGEAPSEKLFF. The CDR3 coding sequence is TGCGCCAGCAGCCCCGGGGAGGCCCCGAGTGAAAAACTGTTTTTT.

In this sample, this clone turned up once. The rearrangement uses TRBV6-4 and TRBJ1-6; unclear D gene. This CDR3 has 13 amino acids. With 9 bases removed from V and 4 bases from J, the gap between germline ends came to 10 bases. Germline-derived CDR1 and CDR2 are MRHNA and SNTAGT. The DNA of the CDR3 is TGTGCCAGTTCGGGTCGTTATAATTCACCCCTCCACTTT. Residues: CASSGRYNSPLHF.

This chain joins TRBV19 and TRBJ1-1; D is perhaps TRBD1 (6 bases). Between the trimmed V and J ends, which lost 7 bases and 0 bases, there was a span of 12 bases. Germline CDR1 LNHDA, CDR2 SQIVND (reference sequence). This CDR3 contains 14 residues. Written as DNA, the CDR3 is TGTGCCAGTAAGGGGCAGGGGATGAACACTGAAGCTTTCTTT. Encoded protein: CASKGQGMNTEAFF.

This clone was picked up one time. V and J are TRBV11-3 and TRBJ2-1, with D perhaps matching TRBD2 (6 bases). Trimming cost V 8 bases and J 9 bases, with 20 bases left between them. The CDR3 spans 14 residues. CDR1 and CDR2 (germline): SGHNT, YENEEA. In DNA, the CDR3 is TGTGCCAGCGGTTCTCCGGGGGTTGTCGGTGAGCAGTTCTTC. Its translation is CASGSPGVVGEQFF.

The CDR3 nucleotides are TGTGCCAGCAGTCCCGGGTCCTTTAATGAAAAACTGTTTTTT. This gives the protein CASSPGSFNEKLFF. The rearrangement uses TRBV5-5 and TRBJ1-4; D uncertain. Germline V gene sequence: CDR1 SGHKS, CDR2 YYEKEE (reference sequence). The CDR3 has 14 amino acids. The V end was cut by 5 bases, the J end by 4 bases, with 12 bases between.

CDR3 region: CASSLDSNTYNEQFF. The CDR3 DNA is TGTGCCAGCAGCTTGGACTCGAACACCTACAATGAGCAGTTCTTC. The rearrangement joins TRBV5-4 to TRBJ2-1, with no clear D. CDR3 length: 15 amino acids. V shed 0 bases and J shed 2 bases, with 9 bases lying between them. Looked up from germline, CDR1 is SGHNT and CDR2 is YYREEE (reference sequence).

This clone has more than one count but fewer than ten. This rearrangement joins TRBV5-1 to TRBJ2-7, with 12 positions matching TRBD1. V shed 4 bases and J 6 bases; nucleotides not matched to a gene: 5. Germline values: CDR1 SGHRS, CDR2 YFSETQ. The CDR3 sequence is 14 residues long. The CDR3, as DNA: TGCGCCAGCAGCCGGGGACAGGGGGCCGGCGAGCAGTACTTC. It yields the protein CASSRGQGAGEQYF.

The V and J genes are TRBV4-2 and TRBJ1-2; the D is unclear. V was trimmed by 1 base and J by 1 base, leaving 13 bases between them. This CDR3 has 16 residues. CDR1 and CDR2 (germline): LGHNA, YNFKEQ. The CDR3 DNA reads TGTGCCAGCAGCCAAGTCTCTGAGGGTGGTAACTATGGCTACACCTTC. It specifies CASSQVSEGGNYGYTF.

V is TRBV6-5 and J is TRBJ1-2; D perhaps matches TRBD1 (6 bases). CDR3 length: 15 residues. V dropped 8 bases and J dropped 8 bases, with 24 bases sitting between them. CDR1 and CDR2 from the germline V gene are MNHEY and SVGAGI. The CDR3 DNA follows: TGTGCCAGCGGCTGGGGGCAGGGCGTCTTGGGAGGCTACACCTTC. Protein product: CASGWGQGVLGGYTF.

This clone showed up just a few times. The rearrangement joins TRBV14 to TRBJ1-6; 7 bases line up with TRBD1. V was clipped by 0 bases and J by 9 bases; unmatched bases: 5. The CDR3 extends over 15 amino acids. The germline V gene encodes CDR1 SGHDN and CDR2 FVKESK. The CDR3 DNA reads TGTGCCAGCAGCCAAGAAGGGACAGCATTTTCACCCCTCCACTTT. Translation: CASSQEGTAFSPLHF. The full variable domain, in which reference TRBV14 and TRBJ1-6 provide the parts outside the CDR3, is EAGVTQFPSHSVIEKGQTVTLRCDPISGHDNLYWYRRVMGKEIKFLLHFVKESKQDESGMPNNRFLAERTGGTYSTLKVQPAELEDSGVYFCASSQEGTAFSPLHFGNGTRLTVT.

V is TRBV27 and J is TRBJ1-1; weak D call: TRBD1 (5 bases). This CDR3 spans 12 amino acids. The ends were cut back, 4 bases at V and 11 bases at J, with 14 bases in the middle. From germline, CDR1 is MNHEY and CDR2 SMNVEV (reference sequence). This chain's CDR3 is CASSSPRRAAFF. In DNA, the CDR3 is TGTGCCAGCAGTTCCCCCCGCAGGGCGGCTTTCTTT.

This clone was seen only a few times. This chain connects TRBV18 to TRBJ1-3; D is unclear. The CDR3 contains 14 residues. CDR1 and CDR2 from the germline V gene are KGHSH and LQKENI. The germline V and J ends were trimmed by 5 bases and 0 bases, with 8 bases remaining between them. The CDR3 region is CASSYSNSGNTIYF. CDR3 DNA: TGTGCCAGCTCATATAGCAACTCTGGAAACACCATATATTTT.

The chain has TRBV7-3 and TRBJ2-1; D may be TRBD1 (6 bases). V was shortened by 5 bases and J by 7 bases, with 9 bases between the two germline ends. The CDR3 spans 12 residues. Germline V gene lookup returns CDR1 SGHTA and CDR2 FQGTGA. CDR3 DNA sequence: TGTGCCAGCAGCGGTACAGGGAATGAGCAGTTCTTC. It codes for CASSGTGNEQFF.